Reported below is one TCR beta chain. Its antigen remains unidentified. Germline V gene lookup returns CDR1 SGHAT and CDR2 FQNNGV. The CDR3 is 15 amino acids. With 5 bases removed from V and 0 bases from J, the gap between germline ends came to 11 bases. Profiling relied on immunoSEQ multiplex PCR, and the TCRdb table lists in-frame clones only, not all of them. The data contain about 550 clones, roughly 87% of them singletons. The sample comes from a study of T cell repertoires in ileal Crohn's disease. Whole-study findings and limits: Clonality above 26.8% at surgery always came with endoscopic recurrence. Clonal expansions were more frequent in active smokers than non-smokers at surgery.

Indicated time point: neoterminal ileum biopsy at postoperative endoscopy, about 6 months after surgery. This clonotype was obtained from an adult with Crohn's disease. Sequenced: ileal tissue. V and J are TRBV11-2 and TRBJ2-1; D might be TRBD2 (5 bases). CDR3 sequence: CASSIGRGSYNEQFF. CDR3 coding DNA: TGTGCCAGCAGCATCGGACGGGGCTCCTACAATGAGCAGTTCTTC.